This is a list of T cell receptor beta chains from one sample in a study of blood T cell repertoires in COVID-19. Clones were sequenced by immunoSEQ multiplex PCR, and TCRdb holds only the in-frame ones, with some missing. The sample gives some 270,000 clones, around nine tenths of which show up once; around 0.84% is in the top ten. The sequencing input was peripheral blood. The receptors were gathered from a young man with acute or convalescent COVID-19. CDR3s include the opening cysteine and the closing phenylalanine or tryptophan. Fields, in order: J gene, clone size, V gene, D gene, CDR3 protein, CDR3 DNA. The D gene is left open where the match is weak. Rows may omit the clone size; those that give it use once, few, many or a size class.

TRBJ1-5 | . | TRBV2 | . | CASSDSANQPQHF | TGTGCCAGCAGTGACAGTGCCAATCAGCCCCAGCATTTT
TRBJ1-1 | . | TRBV27 | . | CASSLYPGRAEAFF | TGTGCCAGCAGTTTATACCCAGGGCGCGCTGAAGCTTTCTTT
TRBJ1-1 | . | TRBV28 | . | CASRWRTEAEAFF | TGTGCCAGCAGGTGGAGGACTGAGGCTGAAGCTTTCTTT
TRBJ1-6 | . | TRBV11-2 | TRBD1 | CASSSLTGGSYNSPLHF | TGTGCCAGCAGCTCCTTAACAGGGGGCTCCTATAATTCACCCCTCCACTTT
TRBJ1-3 | . | TRBV6-5 | . | CASSATGSSGNTIYF | TGTGCCAGCAGCGCTACAGGGTCCTCTGGAAACACCATATATTTT
TRBJ1-6 | . | TRBV5-1 | . | CASSYQDRGSPLHF | TGCGCCAGCAGCTATCAGGACAGAGGTTCACCCCTCCACTTT
TRBJ1-5 | . | TRBV15 | TRBD1 | CATSRETGPGQPQHF | TGTGCCACCAGCAGAGAGACAGGGCCAGGACAGCCCCAGCATTTT
TRBJ1-1 | . | TRBV6-6 | . | CASSREFISQNTEAFF | TGTGCCAGCAGTCGAGAGTTCATATCCCAGAACACTGAAGCTTTCTTT
TRBJ1-5 | once | TRBV18 | . | CASSPSAGNQPQHF | TGTGCCAGCTCACCATCGGCGGGGAATCAGCCCCAGCATTTT
TRBJ2-5 | . | TRBV14 | . | CASSQERQETQYF | TGTGCCAGCAGCCAAGAGCGACAAGAGACCCAGTACTTC
TRBJ2-2 | . | TRBV10-1 | . | CASRDSLVVGELFF | TGCGCCAGCAGGGATAGCTTGGTTGTCGGGGAGCTGTTTTTT
TRBJ2-7 | . | TRBV13 | TRBD1 | CASSLARDRSSYEQYF | TGTGCCAGCAGCTTAGCTCGGGACAGGAGCTCCTACGAGCAGTACTTC
TRBJ1-1 | . | TRBV18 | . | CASSPQGADTEAFF | TGTGCCAGCTCACCCCAGGGCGCTGACACTGAAGCTTTCTTT
TRBJ2-1 | . | TRBV14 | . | CASSQESYNEQFF | TGTGCCAGCAGCCAAGAGAGCTACAATGAGCAGTTCTTC
TRBJ2-1 | . | TRBV4-1 | TRBD1 | CASSFTGGNEQFF | TGCGCCAGCAGCTTCACAGGGGGCAATGAGCAGTTCTTC
TRBJ1-5 | . | TRBV6-5 | . | CAIPGAGGEQPQHF | TGTGCCATACCTGGCGCGGGGGGCGAGCAGCCCCAGCATTTT
TRBJ1-6 | . | TRBV30 | . | CAWSVDEGVSPLHF | TGTGCCTGGAGTGTGGACGAGGGGGTCTCACCCCTCCACTTT
TRBJ1-1 | . | TRBV10-3 | . | CAISESGAQNTEAFF | TGTGCCATCAGTGAGTCTGGAGCCCAGAACACTGAAGCTTTCTTT
TRBJ2-7 | . | TRBV5-4 | TRBD1 | CASSGQGFEQYF | TGTGCCAGCAGCGGACAGGGTTTCGAGCAGTACTTC
TRBJ2-7 | . | TRBV11-2 | . | CASSLGRREQYF | TGTGCCAGCAGCTTAGGACGGAGGGAGCAGTACTTC
TRBJ2-7 | . | TRBV28 | . | CASSLIPGEQYF | TGTGCCAGCAGTTTAATTCCAGGGGAGCAGTACTTC
TRBJ2-3 | . | TRBV9 | . | CASTNHGDTDTQYF | TGTGCCAGCACCAACCACGGGGACACAGATACGCAGTATTTT
TRBJ2-2 | . | TRBV11-2 | TRBD2 | CASSLGGGNTGELFF | TGTGCCAGCAGCTTAGGCGGGGGAAACACCGGGGAGCTGTTTTTT
TRBJ1-1 | . | TRBV6-1 | . | CASSERGRTAFF | TGTGCCAGCAGTGAAAGAGGGCGCACGGCTTTCTTT
TRBJ2-7 | . | TRBV12-5 | . | CASGFTGGASTYEQYF | TGTGCTAGTGGTTTCACCGGCGGGGCTAGTACCTACGAGCAGTACTTC
TRBJ1-2 | . | TRBV27 | TRBD1 | CASSSGQGNYGYTF | TGTGCCAGCAGCAGCGGACAGGGAAACTATGGCTACACCTTC
TRBJ1-1 | . | TRBV9 | . | CASSVAGSTAEAFF | TGTGCCAGCAGCGTAGCGGGGTCAACAGCTGAAGCTTTCTTT
TRBJ2-3 | . | TRBV5-1 | . | CASRPGGLVDTQYF | TGCGCCAGCAGGCCGGGCGGGCTCGTGGATACGCAGTATTTT
TRBJ1-2 | . | TRBV9 | . | CASSVGGQLEYGYTF | TGTGCCAGCAGCGTCGGGGGTCAGTTGGAATATGGCTACACCTTC
TRBJ1-1 | . | TRBV5-1 | . | CASSLGYGTEAFF | TGCGCCAGCAGCTTGGGATACGGCACTGAAGCTTTCTTT
TRBJ1-2 | . | TRBV28 | . | CASSPRAIYGYTF | TGTGCCAGCAGTCCCCGTGCGATTTATGGCTACACCTTC
TRBJ1-1 | . | TRBV28 | . | CASRTTGGANTEAFF | TGTGCCAGCCGAACGACGGGGGGAGCGAACACTGAAGCTTTCTTT
TRBJ2-1 | . | TRBV20-1 | . | CSASRADEQFF | TGCAGTGCTAGCAGGGCCGATGAGCAGTTCTTC
TRBJ1-5 | . | TRBV25-1 | TRBD1 | CASRQGNQPQHF | TGTGCCAGCCGACAGGGAAATCAGCCCCAGCATTTT
TRBJ1-5 | . | TRBV28 | TRBD1 | CASKGQSNQPQHF | TGTGCCAGCAAGGGACAGTCGAATCAGCCCCAGCATTTT
TRBJ1-3 | . | TRBV6-1 | . | CASSVLLQVSGNTIYF | TGTGCCAGCAGTGTATTATTACAGGTCTCTGGAAACACCATATATTTT
TRBJ2-3 | . | TRBV20-1 | TRBD2 | CSASRAGGTDTQYF | TGCAGTGCTAGTAGGGCGGGGGGCACAGATACGCAGTATTTT
TRBJ2-5 | . | TRBV2 | TRBD1 | CASNRPGQGYQETQYF | TGTGCCAGCAACCGCCCGGGACAGGGGTACCAAGAGACCCAGTACTTC
TRBJ2-3 | . | TRBV28 | TRBD2 | CASSLYPGLAGPSTDTQYF | TGTGCCAGCAGTTTATATCCGGGACTAGCGGGACCCAGCACAGATACGCAGTATTTT
TRBJ2-7 | . | TRBV6-4 | TRBD2 | CASSPIAGGPYEQYF | TGTGCCAGCAGCCCAATAGCGGGGGGCCCATACGAGCAGTACTTC
TRBJ1-3 | . | TRBV28 | . | CASRRGNSGNTIYF | TGTGCCAGCAGAAGGGGAAACTCTGGAAACACCATATATTTT
TRBJ1-1 | . | TRBV6-1 | TRBD1 | CASSGWDRTPVDTEAFF | TGTGCCAGCAGTGGGTGGGACAGGACTCCTGTAGACACTGAAGCTTTCTTT
TRBJ2-7 | . | TRBV27 | TRBD2 | CASRPSGRAYEQYF | TGTGCCAGCAGGCCTAGCGGGAGGGCTTACGAGCAGTACTTC
TRBJ2-3 | . | TRBV19 | . | CASSPAGTITDTQYF | TGTGCAAGTAGTCCAGCCGGGACAATCACAGATACGCAGTATTTT
TRBJ1-6 | . | TRBV19 | . | CASSTQDLHNSPLHF | TGTGCCAGTAGTACACAGGACCTCCATAATTCACCCCTCCACTTT
TRBJ2-2 | . | TRBV9 | TRBD1 | CASKYGQADTGELFF | TGTGCCAGCAAATACGGACAGGCCGACACCGGGGAGCTGTTTTTT
TRBJ2-1 | . | TRBV4-1 | TRBD2 | CASRPIQTSGRAAEQFF | TGCGCCAGCAGGCCAATTCAGACTAGCGGGAGGGCCGCTGAGCAGTTCTTC
TRBJ1-4 | . | TRBV7-8 | . | CASSKRGYNNEKLFF | TGTGCCAGCAGCAAAAGGGGGTATAATAATGAAAAACTGTTTTTT